This section outlines one T cell receptor beta chain sequence together with its context. These data belong to a study of shared clonotypes between healthy human individuals. Across the whole study: CD4 naive and CD4 memory each took three plates per donor, while CD8 naive took two and CD8 memory one.

Germline CDR1 is LGHNA and CDR2 is YSLEER. Between the trimmed V and J ends, which lost 1 base and 9 bases, there was a span of 10 bases. This CDR3 is built from 13 residues. Every subset had its genomic DNA shared out evenly among several immunoSEQ plates. Repertoires were generated with immunoSEQ multiplex PCR, while TCRdb's copy carries only in-frame clones and drops some. This table has approximately 340,000 clones, roughly 70% appearing once. The clonotype originates from a man aged 25 to 40 in good health. V usage is TRBV4-3 and J usage is TRBJ2-1; possible D gene TRBD2, 6 bases. Sequenced: memory CD4+ T cells sorted from blood. Subset in this sample: CD45RA-negative fraction. The CDR3 DNA is TGCGCCAGCAGCCAAGCCGACGGGGGTGAGCAGTTCTTC. This sequence encodes CASSQADGGEQFF.